This is a list of T cell receptor beta chains from one sample in a study of blood T cell repertoires in COVID-19. Sequencing was performed with immunoSEQ multiplex PCR; in TCRdb, only in-frame clones are kept and a portion is missing. The sample lists some 400,000 clones, nearly 90% seen once, with roughly 6.8% in the top ten. Sequencing used peripheral blood. The receptors derive from a young man with active or convalescent COVID-19. Each CDR3 is given without its conserved first and last residue.

j_gene: TRBJ1-2; v_gene: TRBV6-6; CDR3aa: ASYYRVGDGYT
j_gene: TRBJ2-3; v_gene: TRBV7-6; CDR3aa: ASSLVGSGGAPSTDTQY
j_gene: TRBJ2-2; v_gene: TRBV24-1; CDR3aa: ATSAPWGPHTGELF
j_gene: TRBJ1-2; v_gene: TRBV20-1; CDR3aa: SALTDGYT
j_gene: TRBJ1-2; v_gene: TRBV2; CDR3aa: ASMGTGRNYGYT
j_gene: TRBJ1-1; v_gene: TRBV12-3/TRBV12-4; CDR3aa: ASRKEGGTEAF
j_gene: TRBJ2-7; v_gene: TRBV15; CDR3aa: ATSRDPTLSSRDEQY
j_gene: TRBJ1-2; v_gene: TRBV10-3; CDR3aa: AISRDTKNYGYT
j_gene: TRBJ1-2; v_gene: TRBV2; CDR3aa: ASNHKS
j_gene: TRBJ2-1; v_gene: TRBV6-5; CDR3aa: ASTLQGPYNEQF
j_gene: TRBJ1-2; v_gene: TRBV6-5; CDR3aa: ASSTTQGDFHGYT
j_gene: TRBJ2-4; v_gene: TRBV6-2/TRBV6-3; CDR3aa: ASSYSKQEKNIQY
j_gene: TRBJ2-7; v_gene: TRBV29-1; CDR3aa: SVALAGGSSYEQY
j_gene: TRBJ1-2; v_gene: TRBV29-1; CDR3aa: SVEGTGDYGYT
j_gene: TRBJ2-7; v_gene: TRBV9; CDR3aa: ASSLGLAGVDEQY
j_gene: TRBJ2-5; v_gene: TRBV29-1; CDR3aa: SVSSTGTGKETQY
j_gene: TRBJ1-2; v_gene: TRBV28; CDR3aa: ASSLRQDYGYT
j_gene: TRBJ2-7; v_gene: TRBV7-2; CDR3aa: ASRALAGGYEQY
j_gene: TRBJ1-1; v_gene: TRBV5-1; CDR3aa: ASSVDRVGGNTEAF
j_gene: TRBJ2-7; v_gene: TRBV7-6; CDR3aa: ASSSAGGEQY
j_gene: TRBJ1-2; v_gene: TRBV5-1; CDR3aa: ASSSRTGAAGYGYT
j_gene: TRBJ2-1; v_gene: TRBV25-1; CDR3aa: ASSPLGTAINEQF
j_gene: TRBJ2-3; v_gene: TRBV24-1; CDR3aa: ATSDRLTSGSSDTQY
j_gene: TRBJ1-2; v_gene: TRBV6-1; CDR3aa: ASSEWADYGYT
j_gene: TRBJ2-5; v_gene: TRBV6-2/TRBV6-3; CDR3aa: ASSYLSGGPQETQY
j_gene: TRBJ1-5; v_gene: TRBV6-4; CDR3aa: ASKSPGQGALDQPQH
j_gene: TRBJ2-7; v_gene: TRBV3-1/TRBV3-2; CDR3aa: ASSRKGLPSSYEQY
j_gene: TRBJ1-4; v_gene: TRBV4-3; CDR3aa: ASSQDLLDSNEKLF
j_gene: TRBJ1-3; v_gene: TRBV10-3; CDR3aa: ATRDRGLFDRNTIY
j_gene: TRBJ2-7; v_gene: TRBV21-1; CDR3aa: ASSRRDRGIHYEQY
j_gene: TRBJ1-5; v_gene: TRBV7-9; CDR3aa: ASSLQGHQPQH
j_gene: TRBJ1-1; v_gene: TRBV4-1; CDR3aa: ASSLYAGRNMNTEAF
j_gene: TRBJ2-3; v_gene: TRBV24-1; CDR3aa: ATSVGTGGYTDTQY
j_gene: TRBJ1-1; v_gene: TRBV3-1/TRBV3-2; CDR3aa: ASSLYRGLNTEAF
j_gene: TRBJ2-2; v_gene: TRBV27; CDR3aa: ASSFSSGKNTGELF
j_gene: TRBJ2-7; v_gene: TRBV28; CDR3aa: ASSLIGAYEQY
j_gene: TRBJ1-1; v_gene: TRBV19; CDR3aa: ATRSGLTEAF
j_gene: TRBJ2-5; v_gene: TRBV4-1; CDR3aa: ASLPGQGDWETQY
j_gene: TRBJ1-2; v_gene: TRBV6-1; CDR3aa: ASSEFGRGGFTNYGYT